The T cell receptor beta chain described here comes from a study of blood T cell repertoires in COVID-19. Looking at the study overall: The United States, Italy and Spain provided the acute and convalescent COVID-19 samples. The analysed material was cDNA or gDNA that came from T cells, B-cell-depleted T cells, or PBMCs.

In the study's own analysis: Reference gene primer amplification in the assay estimated nucleated cell counts. TCRdb keeps only in-frame clones here, not all; method: immunoSEQ multiplex PCR. V and J calls and clone size come straight from that table; D and trimming were deduced from the DNA. The sample consists of about 170,000 clones, 86% of them appearing once. This CDR3 is 15 amino acids long. The V gene's germline CDR1 is MNHNY and CDR2 SVGAGI (reference sequence). V was shortened by 6 bases and J by 3 bases, with 16 bases between the two germline ends. This sequence originates from a man aged 70 or older with acute or convalescent COVID-19. The chain joins TRBV6-6 to TRBJ2-3, with D possibly being TRBD2 (5 bases). Sequenced input: peripheral blood. The CDR3 coding sequence is TGTGCCAGCAGCTCCCCCCCTTTAGCGACAGATACGCAGTATTTT. The encoded protein is CASSSPPLATDTQYF.